The 25 T cell receptor beta chains given below trace back to one sample, sequenced in a study of T cell clones after liver transplantation. Sequencing was performed with immunoSEQ multiplex PCR; in TCRdb, only in-frame clones are kept and a portion is missing. The sample shows tens of thousands of clones, under 85% of them seen only once. This specimen was CD4+ T cells from blood, taken at the 22-month timepoint. The receptors shown here come from a human patient who received a liver transplant. Some T cells may be transferred from the graft donor.

The rearrangement links TRBV19 to TRBJ1-5, with TRBD1 as a possible D gene (5 bases). V dropped 0 bases and J dropped 4 bases, with 13 bases sitting between them. CDR1 LNHDA and CDR2 SQIVND come from the germline V gene (reference sequence). The CDR3 contains 16 residues. The CDR3 nucleotides read TGTGCCAGTAGTATAGAATGGGACGTTGTGAATCAGCCCCAGCATTTT. Its protein is CASSIEWDVVNQPQHF.

The chain employs TRBV7-9 and TRBJ2-5; no reliable D call. V was shortened by 5 bases and J by 4 bases, with 5 bases between the two germline ends. This CDR3 comprises 11 residues. The germline V gene encodes CDR1 SEHNR and CDR2 FQNEAQ (reference sequence). CDR3 sequence reads: CASSVSETQYF. The CDR3 DNA follows: TGTGCCAGCAGCGTTTCAGAGACCCAGTACTTC.

This clone was detected a few times. This CDR3 reads CASSGQVGNEQFF. The DNA of the CDR3 is TGTGCCAGCAGTGGACAGGTAGGCAATGAGCAGTTCTTC. This chain joins TRBV2 and TRBJ2-1, with a possible D match to TRBD1 (6 bases). The CDR3 spans 13 residues. Trimming took off 4 bases at V and 6 bases at J, with 10 bases between the two ends. The germline V gene has CDR1 SNHLY and CDR2 FYNNEI.

The CDR3 region has the DNA TGTGCCAGCAGAAAACAGGGGGCAAGCAATCAGCCCCAGCATTTT. Translating gives CASRKQGASNQPQHF. The chain combines TRBV28 with TRBJ1-5; 9 bases align to TRBD1. Germline-derived CDR1 and CDR2 are MDHEN and SYDVKM. There are 15 residues in the CDR3. The junction had 4 bases not matched to a gene; V was cut back by 6 bases and J by 1 base.

The chain couples TRBV10-3 to TRBJ1-1, with TRBD1 as a possible D gene (5 bases). Germline assignment: CDR1 ENHRY and CDR2 SYGVKD. V was clipped by 7 bases and J by 4 bases, with 16 bases between them. This CDR3 contains 14 residues. The CDR3 DNA is TGTGCCATCAAGATGGGCGCAGGGATCACTGAAGCTTTCTTT. It translates to CAIKMGAGITEAFF.

This clone has more than one count but fewer than ten. The V call is TRBV6-5, the J call TRBJ2-5; D is possibly TRBD1 or TRBD2 (7 bases each). CDR1 and CDR2 (germline): MNHEY, SVGAGI. V was clipped by 5 bases and J by 1 base, with 14 bases between them. The CDR3 totals 15 residues. Here the CDR3 DNA reads TGTGCCAGCAGTGTACAGGGGAGGGCCCAAGAGACCCAGTACTTC. This codes for CASSVQGRAQETQYF.

V gene TRBV5-1 combines with J gene TRBJ1-2; D gene uncertain. The CDR3 consists of 13 residues. From germline, CDR1 is SGHRS and CDR2 YFSETQ. Between the trimmed V and J ends, which lost 0 bases and 3 bases, there was a span of 6 bases. The DNA of the CDR3 is TGCGCCAGCAGCTTGGAACAGCACTATGGCTACACCTTC. Translated: CASSLEQHYGYTF.

The chain recombines TRBV9 with TRBJ1-1; 9 bases line up with TRBD1. The CDR3 runs 15 residues. Trimming took 3 bases from V and 5 from J; bases not matched to a gene: 8. Germline V gene sequence: CDR1 SGDLS, CDR2 YYNGEE. The CDR3 loop reads CASSAHGTGRTEAFF. As DNA, the CDR3 is TGTGCCAGCAGCGCCCATGGGACAGGGAGAACTGAAGCTTTCTTT. The whole variable domain, filled in from reference TRBV9 and TRBJ1-1, reads DSGVTQTPKHLITATGQRVTLRCSPRSGDLSVYWYQQSLDQGLQFLIQYYNGEERAKGNILERFSAQQFPDLHSELNLSSLELGDSALYFCASSAHGTGRTEAFFGQGTRLTVV.

The chain joins TRBV5-4 to TRBJ2-7; the D is unclear. The V end lost 0 bases, the J end lost 3 bases, and 7 bases lay between the germline ends. CDR3 length: 13 residues. Germline lookup yields CDR1 SGHNT and CDR2 YYREEE (reference sequence). In DNA form, the CDR3 reads TGTGCCAGCAGCTTGGACAGTCGCTACGAGCAGTACTTC. Amino acid sequence: CASSLDSRYEQYF.

Here the CDR3 DNA reads TGTGCCAGCAGTTGGGAGGACGAGCAGTACTTC. This encodes CASSWEDEQYF. The V gene is TRBV28, the J gene TRBJ2-7; weak D call: TRBD2 (6 bases). Germline V CDR1 and CDR2: MDHEN, SYDVKM. The CDR3 length is 11 residues. Trimming cost V 4 bases and J 5 bases, with 6 bases left between them. Full variable domain (missing parts from reference TRBV28 and TRBJ2-7): DVKVTQSSRYLVKRTGEKVFLECVQDMDHENMFWYRQDPGLGLRLIYFSYDVKMKEKGDIPEGYSVSREKKERFSLILESASTNQTSMYLCASSWEDEQYFGPGTRLTVT.

This clone was observed a single time. The chain is built from TRBV28 and TRBJ1-6; D ambiguous. Looked up from germline, CDR1 is MDHEN and CDR2 is SYDVKM. V lost 7 bases to trimming and J lost 5 bases, with 9 bases between them. There are 13 residues in the CDR3. CDR3 protein: CASTLFDNSPLHF. Here the CDR3 DNA reads TGTGCCAGCACCTTATTCGATAATTCACCCCTCCACTTT. Full variable domain (remainder filled in from reference TRBV28 and TRBJ1-6): DVKVTQSSRYLVKRTGEKVFLECVQDMDHENMFWYRQDPGLGLRLIYFSYDVKMKEKGDIPEGYSVSREKKERFSLILESASTNQTSMYLCASTLFDNSPLHFGNGTRLTVT.

DNA of the CDR3: TGTGCCAGTAAGTCCTACATCTACGAGCAGTACTTC. This gives the protein CASKSYIYEQYF. V usage is TRBV19 and J usage is TRBJ2-7; D remains unclear. The CDR3 length is 12 residues. V lost 7 bases and J 3 bases, leaving 10 bases between the germline ends. Germline CDR1 LNHDA, CDR2 SQIVND (reference sequence).

The chain combines TRBV29-1 with TRBJ2-4; D is possibly TRBD1 or TRBD2 (5 bases each). Germline V gives CDR1 SQVTM, CDR2 ANQGSEA. This CDR3 comprises 15 residues. Trimming stripped 3 bases from V and 1 base from J, with 13 bases between. This CDR3 reads CSVDFGWGAKNIQYF. The CDR3 DNA reads TGCAGCGTTGATTTCGGCTGGGGGGCCAAAAACATTCAGTACTTC.

The rearrangement uses TRBV6-5 and TRBJ2-3; D possibly uses TRBD1 or TRBD2 (6 bases each). The length of the CDR3 is 15 residues. CDR1 MNHEY and CDR2 SVGAGI come from the germline V gene. Between the trimmed V and J ends, which lost 0 bases and 6 bases, there was a span of 13 bases. The DNA for the CDR3 is TGTGCCAGCAGTTACTCATGGGGGGCCGAGGATACGCAGTATTTT. Translating gives CASSYSWGAEDTQYF.

This clone was seen only once. The chain carries TRBV11-2 and TRBJ2-7, with 9 positions matching TRBD1. Germline assignment: CDR1 SGHAT and CDR2 FQNNGV. The CDR3 is 15 residues long. V shed 5 bases and J 3 bases; nucleotides not matched to a gene: 8. The CDR3 bases are TGTGCCAGCAGCATCCGCGGGACAGGGCTCTACGAGCAGTACTTC. Translated: CASSIRGTGLYEQYF.

V is TRBV6-1 and J is TRBJ1-3; 7 bases line up with TRBD1. Unmatched junction bases numbered 14, after V lost 3 bases and J lost 9 bases. Germline V gene data show CDR1 as MNHNS and CDR2 as SASEGT. The CDR3 contains 16 residues. The CDR3: CASSESWTGLRGTIYF. DNA for the CDR3: TGTGCCAGCAGTGAGTCTTGGACAGGACTTCGCGGCACCATATATTTT.

This sequence joins TRBV7-2 and TRBJ1-6; 8 nucleotides agree with TRBD1. This CDR3 comprises 14 residues. V lost 5 bases to trimming and J lost 10 bases; unmatched junction nucleotides: 7. CDR1 and CDR2 (germline): SGHTA, FQGNSA. CDR3 in DNA: TGTGCCAGCAGCGACAGGGGCAGGGACTCACCCCTCCACTTT. Its translation: CASSDRGRDSPLHF.

In DNA, the CDR3 is TGTGCCAGCAGCTTGGCGGCAAAGAGAGTTTCCTACGAGCAGTACTTC. It is translated as CASSLAAKRVSYEQYF. This chain joins TRBV5-8 and TRBJ2-7; D remains unclear. Trimming removed 0 bases from V and 1 base from J, with 14 bases in between. Germline lookup yields CDR1 SGHTS and CDR2 YDEGEE. The CDR3 runs to 16 residues.

The rearrangement links TRBV6-5 to TRBJ1-3; D remains unclear. The V end lost 0 bases, the J end lost 4 bases, and 7 bases lay between the germline ends. In germline, CDR1 is MNHEY, CDR2 SVGAGI. CDR3 length equals 14 residues. The CDR3: CASSYSLGGNTIYF. In DNA, the CDR3 is TGTGCCAGCAGTTACTCGTTAGGGGGAAACACCATATATTTT.

The rearrangement uses TRBV11-2 and TRBJ1-2, with TRBD1 identical over 8 bases. The ends lost 8 bases at V and 3 bases at J; junction bases unmatched: 8. This CDR3 has 14 residues. The germline CDR1 and CDR2 sequences are SGHAT and FQNNGV. The CDR3 coding sequence is TGTGCCAGCGGAGGGACAGGACTCGACTATGGCTACACCTTC. It codes for CASGGTGLDYGYTF.

The V and J genes are TRBV28 and TRBJ1-2, with 7 bases fitting TRBD1. Trimming cost V 10 bases and J 12 bases; bases outside gene matches: 11. In germline, CDR1 is MDHEN, CDR2 SYDVKM. The CDR3 spans 11 residues. This CDR3 reads CAIAGRGRNTF. The CDR3 region has the DNA TGTGCCATCGCGGGCAGGGGGAGAAACACCTTC.

This clone was observed a handful of times. The chain couples TRBV7-9 to TRBJ2-3; TRBD2 matches 16 bases. CDR1 SEHNR and CDR2 FQNEAQ come from the germline V gene (reference sequence). V shed 7 bases, J shed 5 bases, and the junction held 6 bases outside the gene matches. The CDR3 covers 16 residues. The CDR3 loop is CASTPGLAGGRDTQYF. The CDR3 DNA sequence: TGTGCCAGCACCCCGGGACTAGCGGGGGGGCGAGATACGCAGTATTTT. Full variable domain (rest looked up from reference TRBV7-9 and TRBJ2-3): DTGVSQNPRHKITKRGQNVTFRCDPISEHNRLYWYRQTLGQGPEFLTYFQNEAQLEKSRLLSDRFSAERPKGSFSTLEIQRTEQGDSAMYLCASTPGLAGGRDTQYFGPGTRLTVL.

J is TRBJ1-5 and V is TRBV21-1; whether TRBD1, the table's D call, matches the DNA was not checked. TRBV21-1 is a known pseudogene. The CDR3 sequence is 15 residues long. CDR3 in DNA: TGTGCCAGCAGCAAAGAGAGCAGGGTCAATCAGCCCCAGCATTTT. Translating gives CASSKESRVNQPQHF.

In its sample, this clone was seen once. This chain links TRBV28 with TRBJ2-7; possibly TRBD2 for D (6 bases). The CDR3 length is 15 residues. The V and J ends lost 4 bases and 4 bases respectively, with 17 bases between them. The germline V gene has CDR1 MDHEN and CDR2 SYDVKM. Here the CDR3 reads CASSSSQGGGYEQYF. CDR3 DNA sequence: TGTGCCAGCAGTTCCTCCCAGGGTGGGGGGTACGAGCAGTACTTC.

This CDR3 is CASSRTGEDTQYF. For the CDR3, the DNA is TGTGCCAGCAGCAGGACAGGGGAAGATACGCAGTATTTT. The chain couples TRBV27 to TRBJ2-3; TRBD1 matches 9 bases. Per the germline V gene, CDR1 is MNHEY and CDR2 is SMNVEV (reference sequence). This CDR3 contains 13 residues. V was pared by 6 bases and J by 5 bases, with 3 bases of the junction left unmatched.